A selection of T cell receptor beta chains follows, all from one sample in a study of beta chain features in type 1 diabetes. This table comes from immunoSEQ multiplex PCR, and its TCRdb copy is limited to in-frame clones, with some not included. The sample includes about 340,000 clones, 7% to 10% of them seen just once. Input material: central memory CD4+ T cells from blood. Receptor source: a man aged 25 to 45 with type 1 diabetes. The CDR3 runs from the conserved cysteine through the conserved F or W. The D gene is left open where the match is weak. Size is omitted from some rows. Given values are once, few, many or a class for expanded clones.

length: 15; size: few; J: TRBJ2-7; V: TRBV4-1; D: .; CDR3: CASSQDRAGNYEQYF; DNA: TGCGCCAGCAGCCAAGATCGGGCAGGGAACTACGAGCAGTACTTC
length: 15; size: few; J: TRBJ1-2; V: TRBV6-5; D: .; CDR3: CASSYDGRVFDGYTF; DNA: TGTGCCAGCAGTTACGACGGAAGGGTTTTCGATGGCTACACCTTC
length: 13; size: .; J: TRBJ1-1; V: TRBV7-2; D: .; CDR3: CASSPYLNTEAFF; DNA: TGTGCCAGCAGCCCTTACTTGAACACTGAAGCTTTCTTT
length: 14; size: .; J: TRBJ2-3; V: TRBV5-1; D: TRBD1; CDR3: CASSLGQGSDTQYF; DNA: TGCGCCAGCAGCTTGGGACAGGGATCAGATACGCAGTATTTT
length: 13; size: few; J: TRBJ2-3; V: TRBV19; D: .; CDR3: CASNPEPGNTQYF; DNA: TGTGCCAGTAATCCCGAGCCTGGAAATACGCAGTATTTT
length: 13; size: .; J: TRBJ2-3; V: TRBV6-5; D: .; CDR3: CASSYDSTDTQYF; DNA: TGTGCCAGCAGTTACGACAGCACAGATACGCAGTATTTT
length: 14; size: few; J: TRBJ2-5; V: TRBV7-2; D: .; CDR3: CASSRDGTGGTQYF; DNA: TGTGCCAGCAGCCGGGACGGAACAGGAGGGACCCAGTACTTC
length: 16; size: few; J: TRBJ1-6; V: TRBV7-9; D: .; CDR3: CASSSSKSSYNSPLHF; DNA: TGTGCCAGCAGCTCGTCAAAGAGCTCCTATAATTCACCCCTCCACTTT
length: 12; size: .; J: TRBJ2-2; V: TRBV29-1; D: .; CDR3: CSVGTGLGELFF; DNA: TGCAGCGTTGGGACGGGCCTCGGGGAGCTGTTTTTT
length: 13; size: many; J: TRBJ2-5; V: TRBV7-2; D: TRBD2; CDR3: CASSSQGGETQYF; DNA: TGTGCCAGCAGCTCCCAGGGAGGGGAGACCCAGTACTTC
length: 16; size: .; J: TRBJ2-1; V: TRBV6-5; D: TRBD2; CDR3: CASSYSIQRGYNEQFF; DNA: TGTGCCAGCAGTTACTCGATCCAGCGGGGGTACAATGAGCAGTTCTTC
length: 14; size: few; J: TRBJ1-3; V: TRBV5-5; D: .; CDR3: CASSLAQAGNTIYF; DNA: TGTGCCAGCAGCTTGGCGCAGGCGGGAAACACCATATATTTT
length: 14; size: few; J: TRBJ1-1; V: TRBV9; D: .; CDR3: CASAQRGANTEAFF; DNA: TGTGCCAGCGCCCAAAGAGGGGCGAACACTGAAGCTTTCTTT
length: 13; size: few; J: TRBJ2-3; V: TRBV2; D: .; CDR3: CASSQQGRDTQYF; DNA: TGTGCCAGCAGTCAACAGGGAAGAGATACGCAGTATTTT
length: 13; size: many; J: TRBJ1-6; V: TRBV27; D: .; CDR3: CASSLRGASPLHF; DNA: TGTGCCAGCAGTTTACGGGGGGCCTCACCCCTCCACTTT
length: 13; size: few; J: TRBJ1-5; V: TRBV2; D: .; CDR3: CASWGQSNQPQHF; DNA: TGTGCCAGCTGGGGCCAGTCCAATCAGCCCCAGCATTTT
length: 15; size: few; J: TRBJ2-5; V: TRBV30; D: .; CDR3: CAWSGSRGGGETQYF; DNA: TGTGCCTGGAGTGGCTCCCGGGGCGGTGGGGAGACCCAGTACTTC
length: 14; size: .; J: TRBJ1-2; V: TRBV10-1; D: .; CDR3: CASSPVGSDYGYTF; DNA: TGCGCCAGCAGCCCCGTGGGGTCCGACTATGGCTACACCTTC
length: 17; size: few; J: TRBJ1-1; V: TRBV28; D: TRBD1; CDR3: CASSLAAGTGDITEAFF; DNA: TGTGCCAGCAGTTTAGCCGCCGGGACAGGGGATATTACTGAAGCTTTCTTT
length: 15; size: .; J: TRBJ2-1; V: TRBV5-1; D: .; CDR3: CASSLTGGLYNEQFF; DNA: TGCGCCAGCAGCTTAACGGGGGGCTTATACAATGAGCAGTTCTTC
length: 14; size: many; J: TRBJ2-7; V: TRBV10-3; D: .; CDR3: CAIRQSEGTHEQYF; DNA: TGTGCCATCAGGCAATCTGAGGGGACGCACGAGCAGTACTTC
length: 14; size: few; J: TRBJ2-7; V: TRBV18; D: .; CDR3: CASSPQAEGDEQYF; DNA: TGTGCCAGCTCACCACAGGCTGAAGGGGACGAGCAGTACTTC
length: 15; size: .; J: TRBJ2-7; V: TRBV7-2; D: .; CDR3: CASSLRGDGTYEQYF; DNA: TGTGCCAGCAGCTTACGTGGTGACGGGACCTACGAGCAGTACTTC
length: 12; size: .; J: TRBJ2-7; V: TRBV5-6; D: TRBD1; CDR3: CASSLDRGEQYF; DNA: TGTGCCAGCAGCTTGGACAGGGGGGAGCAGTACTTC
length: 14; size: few; J: TRBJ1-5; V: TRBV29-1; D: TRBD1; CDR3: CSVSFGTGVQPQHF; DNA: TGCAGCGTTTCTTTCGGGACAGGGGTCCAGCCCCAGCATTTT
length: 14; size: few; J: TRBJ1-1; V: TRBV27; D: .; CDR3: CASSDRTGFTEAFF; DNA: TGTGCCAGCAGCGATCGTACAGGGTTCACTGAAGCTTTCTTT
length: 12; size: .; J: TRBJ2-7; V: TRBV5-1; D: .; CDR3: CASSYSGYEQYF; DNA: TGCGCCAGCAGCTATTCAGGGTACGAGCAGTACTTC
length: 14; size: few; J: TRBJ1-2; V: TRBV15; D: .; CDR3: CATSGVGRNYGYTF; DNA: TGTGCCACCAGCGGGGTGGGGCGGAACTATGGCTACACCTTC
length: 16; size: .; J: TRBJ2-1; V: TRBV19; D: TRBD1; CDR3: CASSRTGGAPYNEQFF; DNA: TGTGCCAGTAGTCGTACAGGGGGCGCGCCCTACAATGAGCAGTTCTTC
length: 15; size: .; J: TRBJ1-6; V: TRBV9; D: TRBD1; CDR3: CASSVEGQGNSPLHF; DNA: TGTGCCAGCAGCGTAGAGGGACAGGGGAATTCACCCCTCCACTTT
length: 14; size: .; J: TRBJ2-1; V: TRBV29-1; D: TRBD1; CDR3: CSVRGQGAYSEQFF; DNA: TGCAGCGTCCGGGGACAGGGGGCGTACAGTGAGCAGTTCTTC
length: 12; size: .; J: TRBJ1-6; V: TRBV10-2; D: .; CDR3: CASSGNNSPLHF; DNA: TGCGCCAGCAGCGGTAATAATTCACCCCTCCACTTT
length: 13; size: .; J: TRBJ1-4; V: TRBV29-1; D: .; CDR3: CSPEVSFNEKLFF; DNA: TGCAGCCCAGAAGTCAGTTTTAATGAAAAACTGTTTTTT
length: 11; size: .; J: TRBJ2-7; V: TRBV21-1; D: .; CDR3: CASSSGEEQYF; DNA: TGTGCCAGCAGCAGCGGTGAGGAGCAGTACTTC
length: 12; size: many; J: TRBJ1-5; V: TRBV10-1; D: .; CDR3: CASQGQRQPQHF; DNA: TGCGCCAGCCAAGGGCAACGGCAGCCCCAGCATTTT
length: 16; size: few; J: TRBJ1-2; V: TRBV23-1; D: TRBD1; CDR3: CASKPQQGAPAYGYTF; DNA: TGCGCCAGCAAGCCCCAACAGGGGGCTCCCGCCTATGGCTACACCTTC
length: 11; size: many; J: TRBJ2-3; V: TRBV7-2; D: .; CDR3: CASTTSGLQYF; DNA: TGTGCCAGCACGACCAGCGGTCTGCAGTATTTT
length: 13; size: .; J: TRBJ1-1; V: TRBV7-9; D: .; CDR3: CASSLGLVTEAFF; DNA: TGTGCCAGCAGCTTAGGGTTGGTCACTGAAGCTTTCTTT
length: 17; size: few; J: TRBJ1-3; V: TRBV21-1; D: .; CDR3: CASSKGRAAYSGNTIYF; DNA: TGTGCCAGCAGCAAGGGAAGGGCGGCCTACTCTGGAAACACCATATATTTT
length: 16; size: few; J: TRBJ2-7; V: TRBV9; D: .; CDR3: CARRQSVKRQHYEQYF; DNA: TGTGCCAGGAGGCAGTCGGTCAAGAGGCAGCACTACGAGCAGTACTTC
length: 14; size: .; J: TRBJ2-7; V: TRBV14; D: .; CDR3: CASSQVVRAYEQYF; DNA: TGTGCCAGCAGCCAAGTCGTAAGGGCCTACGAGCAGTACTTC
length: 15; size: once; J: TRBJ2-7; V: TRBV9; D: TRBD1; CDR3: CASSGLGQGRNEQCF; DNA: TGTGCCAGCAGCGGTCTAGGACAGGGAAGAAACGAGCAGTGCTTC
length: 16; size: .; J: TRBJ1-1; V: TRBV6-5; D: TRBD1; CDR3: CASSSIQGLMNTEAFF; DNA: TGTGCCAGCAGTTCGATACAGGGGCTGATGAACACTGAAGCTTTCTTT
length: 15; size: many; J: TRBJ2-3; V: TRBV7-9; D: .; CDR3: CASRRTRLGGDTQYF; DNA: TGTGCCAGCAGACGGACCAGGTTGGGCGGCGATACGCAGTATTTT
length: 14; size: .; J: TRBJ1-1; V: TRBV9; D: .; CDR3: CASSVRAGLTEAFF; DNA: TGTGCCAGCAGCGTAAGGGCAGGGCTCACTGAAGCTTTCTTT
length: 13; size: few; J: TRBJ2-2; V: TRBV29-1; D: TRBD1; CDR3: CSVGTGGTGELFF; DNA: TGCAGCGTTGGGACAGGGGGGACCGGGGAGCTGTTTTTT
length: 15; size: .; J: TRBJ2-3; V: TRBV4-1; D: TRBD2; CDR3: CASSPSGAYTDTQYF; DNA: TGCGCCAGCAGTCCTAGCGGGGCCTACACAGATACGCAGTATTTT
length: 15; size: many; J: TRBJ1-3; V: TRBV18; D: .; CDR3: CASSPQGATGNTIYF; DNA: TGTGCCAGCTCACCACAAGGGGCCACTGGAAACACCATATATTTT
length: 14; size: .; J: TRBJ1-6; V: TRBV7-2; D: .; CDR3: CASSQSQLNSPLHF; DNA: TGTGCCAGCAGCCAAAGCCAGCTAAATTCACCCCTCCACTTT
length: 14; size: .; J: TRBJ2-7; V: TRBV5-7; D: TRBD1; CDR3: CASSSRTGNREQYF; DNA: TGTGCCAGCAGCTCTAGGACAGGGAACCGCGAGCAGTACTTC
length: 15; size: few; J: TRBJ1-5; V: TRBV28; D: .; CDR3: CASIRRSGGNQPQHF; DNA: TGTGCCAGCATTCGACGGTCCGGCGGCAATCAGCCCCAGCATTTT
length: 15; size: .; J: TRBJ2-4; V: TRBV5-6; D: .; CDR3: CASSPTGLAKNIQYF; DNA: TGTGCCAGCAGCCCCACGGGCCTAGCCAAAAACATTCAGTACTTC
length: 12; size: .; J: TRBJ1-1; V: TRBV9; D: .; CDR3: CASSRGGAEAFF; DNA: TGTGCCAGCAGCCGGGGAGGAGCTGAAGCTTTCTTT
length: 15; size: few; J: TRBJ2-5; V: TRBV5-6; D: .; CDR3: CASSLVLVGSETQYF; DNA: TGTGCCAGCAGCTTGGTCCTTGTTGGCTCGGAGACCCAGTACTTC
length: 16; size: .; J: TRBJ1-4; V: TRBV4-3; D: .; CDR3: CASSQATQGLDEKLFF; DNA: TGCGCCAGCAGCCAAGCGACACAGGGCCTCGATGAAAAACTGTTTTTT